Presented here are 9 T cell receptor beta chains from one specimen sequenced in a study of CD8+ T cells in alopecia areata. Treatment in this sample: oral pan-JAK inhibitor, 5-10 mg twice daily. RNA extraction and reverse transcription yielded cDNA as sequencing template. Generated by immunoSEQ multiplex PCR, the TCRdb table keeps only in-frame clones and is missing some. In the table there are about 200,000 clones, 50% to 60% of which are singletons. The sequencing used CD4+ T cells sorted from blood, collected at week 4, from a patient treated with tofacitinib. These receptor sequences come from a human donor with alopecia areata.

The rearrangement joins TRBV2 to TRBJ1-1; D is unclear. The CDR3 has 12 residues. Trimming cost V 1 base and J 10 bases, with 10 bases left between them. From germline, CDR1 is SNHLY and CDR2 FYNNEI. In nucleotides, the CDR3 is TGTGCCAGCAGTGAAGGGGGAGGCGCAGCTTTCTTT. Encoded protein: CASSEGGGAAFF. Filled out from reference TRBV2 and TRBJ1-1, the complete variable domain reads EPEVTQTPSHQVTQMGQEVILRCVPISNHLYFYWYRQILGQKVEFLVSFYNNEISEKSEIFDDQFSVERPDGSNFTLKIRSTKLEDSAMYFCASSEGGGAAFFGQGTRLTVV.

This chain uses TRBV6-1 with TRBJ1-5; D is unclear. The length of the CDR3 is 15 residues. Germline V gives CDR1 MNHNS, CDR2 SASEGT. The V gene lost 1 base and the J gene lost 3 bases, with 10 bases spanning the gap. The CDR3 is CASSEEWQINQPQHF. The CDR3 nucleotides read TGTGCCAGCAGTGAAGAGTGGCAGATCAATCAGCCCCAGCATTTT.

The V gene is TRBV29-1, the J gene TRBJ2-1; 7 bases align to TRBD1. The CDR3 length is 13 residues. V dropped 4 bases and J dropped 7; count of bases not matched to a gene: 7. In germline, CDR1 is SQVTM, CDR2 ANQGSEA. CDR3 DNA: TGCAGCGTTGCAGGCAGGGGGACGAATGAGCAGTTCTTC. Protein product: CSVAGRGTNEQFF.

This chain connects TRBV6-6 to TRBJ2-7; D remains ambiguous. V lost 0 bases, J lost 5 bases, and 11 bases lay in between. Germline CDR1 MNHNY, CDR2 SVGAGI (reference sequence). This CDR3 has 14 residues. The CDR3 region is CASSYSDGSDEQYF. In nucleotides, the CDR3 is TGTGCCAGCAGTTACTCGGATGGAAGCGACGAGCAGTACTTC.

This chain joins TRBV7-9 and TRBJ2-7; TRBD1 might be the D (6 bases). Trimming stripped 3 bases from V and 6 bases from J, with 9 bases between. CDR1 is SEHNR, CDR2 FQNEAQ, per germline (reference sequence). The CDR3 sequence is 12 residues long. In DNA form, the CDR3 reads TGTGCCAGCAGCTTGAAGGGGGTCGAGCAGTACTTC. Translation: CASSLKGVEQYF. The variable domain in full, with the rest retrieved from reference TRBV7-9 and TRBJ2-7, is DTGVSQNPRHKITKRGQNVTFRCDPISEHNRLYWYRQTLGQGPEFLTYFQNEAQLEKSRLLSDRFSAERPKGSFSTLEIQRTEQGDSAMYLCASSLKGVEQYFGPGTRLTVT.

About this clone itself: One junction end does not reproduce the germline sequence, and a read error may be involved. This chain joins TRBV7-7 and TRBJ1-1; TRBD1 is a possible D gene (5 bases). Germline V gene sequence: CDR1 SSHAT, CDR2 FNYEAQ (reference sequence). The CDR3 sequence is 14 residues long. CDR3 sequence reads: CASSLAGFYTEAFF. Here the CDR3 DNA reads TGTGCTAGCAGCTTAGCAGGGTTCTACACTGAAGCTTTCTTT. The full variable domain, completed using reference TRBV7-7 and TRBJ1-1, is GAGVSQSPRYKVTKRGQDVTLRCDPISSHATLYWYQQALGQGPEFLTYFNYEAQPDKSGLPSDRFSAERPEGSISTLTIQRTEQRDSAMYRCASSLAGFYTEAFFGQGTRLTVV.

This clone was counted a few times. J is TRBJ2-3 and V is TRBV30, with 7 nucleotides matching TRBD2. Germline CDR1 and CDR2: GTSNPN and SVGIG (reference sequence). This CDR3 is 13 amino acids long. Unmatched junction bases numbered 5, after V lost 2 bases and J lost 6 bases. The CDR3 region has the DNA TGTGCCTGGAGTCCCCCCGGGAGGGATACGCAGTATTTT. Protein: CAWSPPGRDTQYF.

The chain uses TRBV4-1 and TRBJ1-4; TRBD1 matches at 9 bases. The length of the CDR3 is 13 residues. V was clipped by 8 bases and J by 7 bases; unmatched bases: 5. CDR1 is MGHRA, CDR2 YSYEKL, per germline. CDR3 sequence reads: CASGRDRAEKLFF. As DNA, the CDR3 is TGCGCCAGCGGCCGGGACAGGGCTGAAAAACTGTTTTTT.

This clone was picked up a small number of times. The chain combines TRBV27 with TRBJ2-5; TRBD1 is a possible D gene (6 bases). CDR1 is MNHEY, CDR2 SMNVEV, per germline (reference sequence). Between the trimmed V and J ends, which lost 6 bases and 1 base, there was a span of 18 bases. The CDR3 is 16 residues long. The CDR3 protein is CASSRTITGTQETQYF. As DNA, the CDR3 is TGTGCCAGCAGCCGAACCATCACAGGGACCCAAGAGACCCAGTACTTC.